This record covers a single T cell receptor beta chain. Which antigen it targets is not known. Nothing much larger sits one base from this clone, and base qualities are not available. The sample's time point label, decoded: about 28 days (+/-7) after the second vaccine dose. The label giving this sample's treatment or condition can be read as: meningococcal conjugate vaccine given as trial control. Vaccinee samples came from UK trials COV001 and COV002, including a single-blind randomized controlled phase 2/3 trial of AZD1222 (ChAdOx1 nCoV-19) in healthy adults. Trial participant PBMC samples were collected at day 0 and day 28 after the second dose for TCRbeta chain sequencing. The CDR3 regions of human TCRbeta chains were subjected to immunosequencing. On the study's bioinformatics: TCRs in the repertoires were matched against a reference library of SARS-CoV-2-specific TCRs that had been generated with the MIRA antigen-specificity platform. Breadth was defined as the fraction of unique TCRs that were SARS-CoV-2-associated, and depth was defined as the fraction of total T cells that were SARS-CoV-2-associated. Using the MIRA data, each spike-specific TCR was mapped to the spike region that the TCR reacts to and placed in a CD4 or CD8 class. Log10-transformed breadth and depth values were compared by one-way ANOVA with Sidak's multiple comparisons tests. Held by TCRdb, this immuneACCESS table contains in-frame sequences only and omits some clones. Under half of the omission traces to an unresolved V gene where checked; the cause of the rest is unknown. V, J and clone size reflect that table, while D and trimming were determined from the DNA. For this sample there are around 140,000 clones; 91% appear just once. Roughly 7.5% of the sample rests with the top ten.

These data are taken from a study of T cell responses to AZD1222 COVID-19 vaccine (dated by TCRdb to the early 2020s). Concerning the study at large: A total of more than 230 trial participants underwent TCR sequencing, of whom 207 received two doses of AZD1222 and roughly 25 received two doses of the MenACWY control vaccine. Trial participants were enrolled by age into 18-55, 56-69 and 70-plus year subgroups, with roughly 150, 30 and 60 TCR-sequenced participants respectively.

The CDR3 numbers 13 residues from cysteine through phenylalanine. The CDR3 DNA has 39 bases and is translated from base 1. In the germline V gene (reference sequence), CDR1 corresponds to MNHEY and CDR2 to SMNVEV. V is shortened by 2 bases, J by 2 bases, and the region joining them spans 7 bases. Results and caveats for the whole study, not just this receptor: Participants were mostly white British and included more females than males, and it was suggested by the authors that clonal diversity may have been underestimated. After two AZD1222 doses, both the breadth and the depth of spike-specific TCRs were significantly higher than at day 0 and than in MenACWY recipients. No day 14 peak-response samples were available, so repertoires were characterized only after the peak T cell response. Nearly half of unique spike-specific TCRs reportedly recognized epitopes outside regions mutated in the B.1.351 and B.1.1.7 variants. Conclusions about previously exposed vaccinees are limited because only a handful of AZD1222 recipients were SARS-CoV-2 seropositive at baseline. In the small 56-69-year group, the increase in depth fell short of significance, most likely because of low power. The vaccine-associated CD4 TCRs covered the entire spike protein, and the dominant responses fell in regions 160-218 and 743-854.

The sequencing used peripheral blood, collected 28 days after the second dose of the MenACWY control vaccine. The V and J genes are TRBV27 and TRBJ2-7, with no confident D gene call. The TCR was taken from an adult who received the MenACWY meningococcal vaccine as a control. The bases read TGTGCCAGCAGTTTACTCGGAACCTACGAGCAGTACTTC. It is translated as CASSLLGTYEQYF.